The present T cell receptor (beta chain) was sequenced within a study of blood T cell repertoires in COVID-19. CDR1 and CDR2 (germline): SGHNT, YYREEE (reference sequence). This CDR3 comprises 14 residues. With 4 bases clipped from V and 3 bases from J, the junction kept 2 bases outside the gene matches. Cohort allocation depended upon clinical history that participants reported. Clones were read by immunoSEQ multiplex PCR, and TCRdb kept only the in-frame ones, dropping some. The data show about 240,000 clones, with around 85% seen just once and approximately 3.5% held by the top ten. Source material: PBMCs or T cells enriched from blood (not recorded which). This sequence originates from a woman aged 40 to 50 with acute COVID-19. The gene calls are TRBV5-4 and TRBJ1-2; 11 bases line up with TRBD1. CDR3 nucleotide sequence: TGTGCCAGCAGCCGGGACAGGGGGGACTATGGCTACACCTTC. Translation: CASSRDRGDYGYTF.